This T cell receptor beta chain was retrieved from a study of T cells after yellow fever vaccination. As regards this clonotype: Its specificity is unknown.

The CDR3 is 15 amino acids. CDR1 and CDR2 from the germline V gene are SGHRS and YFSETQ. Trimming pared 0 bases from V and 0 bases from J, leaving 7 bases between. Study observations and caveats: Post-booster reappearance was seen for most primary-vaccination clones (just over 95% CD4, 75% to 90% CD8).

Template-switching 5'RACE yielded the TCR cDNA; a universal primer site and UMIs were added in the process. TCRdb processed the 5' RACE reads anew with MiXCR; each CDR3 protein has one entry. The table lists some 220,000 distinct CDR3 sequences, 2.5% to 3.5% of them singletons. Sequencing used CD4+ T cells sorted from PBMCs, obtained 10 days after the yellow fever booster vaccination. The sequence came from a man aged 18 to 29 who received the YFV17D yellow fever vaccine. The rearrangement links TRBV5-1 to TRBJ1-5; D is unclear. The CDR3 DNA is TGCGCCAGCAGCTTGGAGCCCTATAGCAATCAGCCCCAGCATTTT. Protein sequence: CASSLEPYSNQPQHF.